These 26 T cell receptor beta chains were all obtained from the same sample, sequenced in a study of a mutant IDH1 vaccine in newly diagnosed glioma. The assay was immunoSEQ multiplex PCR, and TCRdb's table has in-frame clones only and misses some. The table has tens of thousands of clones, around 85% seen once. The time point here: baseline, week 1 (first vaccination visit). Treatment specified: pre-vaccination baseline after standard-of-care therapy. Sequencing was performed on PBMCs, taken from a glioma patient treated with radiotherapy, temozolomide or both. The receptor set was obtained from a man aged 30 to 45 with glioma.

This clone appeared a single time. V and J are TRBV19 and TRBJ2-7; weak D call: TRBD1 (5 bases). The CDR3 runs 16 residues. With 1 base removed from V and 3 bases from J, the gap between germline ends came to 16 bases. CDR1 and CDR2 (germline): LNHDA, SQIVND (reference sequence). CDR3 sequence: CASSIAVGALGYEQYF. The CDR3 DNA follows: TGTGCCAGTAGTATAGCCGTAGGGGCGTTGGGCTACGAGCAGTACTTC. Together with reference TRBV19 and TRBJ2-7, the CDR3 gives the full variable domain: DGGITQSPKYLFRKEGQNVTLSCEQNLNHDAMYWYRQDPGQGLRLIYYSQIVNDFQKGDIAEGYSVSREKKESFPLTVTSAQKNPTAFYLCASSIAVGALGYEQYFGPGTRLTVT.

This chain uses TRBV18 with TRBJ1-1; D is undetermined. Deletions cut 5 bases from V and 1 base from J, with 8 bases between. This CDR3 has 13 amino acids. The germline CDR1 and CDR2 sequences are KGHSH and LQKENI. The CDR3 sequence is CASSTDENTEAFF. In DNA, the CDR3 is TGTGCCAGCTCAACCGACGAGAACACTGAAGCTTTCTTT.

The CDR3 reads CASSYTNYGYTF. CDR3 bases: TGTGCCAGCAGTTACACTAACTATGGCTACACCTTC. The chain uses TRBV27 and TRBJ1-2; no reliable D call. The CDR3 consists of 12 residues. Germline CDR1 MNHEY, CDR2 SMNVEV (reference sequence). V lost 4 bases, J lost 0 bases, and 3 bases lay in between.

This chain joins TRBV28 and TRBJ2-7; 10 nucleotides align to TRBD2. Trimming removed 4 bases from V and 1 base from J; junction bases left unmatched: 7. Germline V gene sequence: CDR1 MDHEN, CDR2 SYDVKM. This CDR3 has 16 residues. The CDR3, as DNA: TGTGCCAGCAGTTCCCGCAGGACTAGCGGATCCTACGAGCAGTACTTC. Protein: CASSSRRTSGSYEQYF.

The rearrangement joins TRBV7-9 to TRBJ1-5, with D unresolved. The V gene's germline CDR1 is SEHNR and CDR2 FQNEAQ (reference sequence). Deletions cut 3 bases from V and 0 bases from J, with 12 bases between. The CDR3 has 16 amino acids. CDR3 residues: CASSFDTLYSNQPQHF. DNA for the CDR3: TGTGCCAGCAGCTTTGATACCCTCTATAGCAATCAGCCCCAGCATTTT.

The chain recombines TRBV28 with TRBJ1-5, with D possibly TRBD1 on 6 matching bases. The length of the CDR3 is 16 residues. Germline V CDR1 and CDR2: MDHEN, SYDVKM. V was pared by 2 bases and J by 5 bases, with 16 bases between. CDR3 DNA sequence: TGTGCCAGCAGTTTAGGGATTGACAGGAGGTATCAGCCCCAGCATTTT. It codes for CASSLGIDRRYQPQHF.

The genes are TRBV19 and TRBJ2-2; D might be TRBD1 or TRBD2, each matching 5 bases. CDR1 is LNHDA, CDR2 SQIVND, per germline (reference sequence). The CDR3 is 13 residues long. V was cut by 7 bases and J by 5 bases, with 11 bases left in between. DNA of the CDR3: TGTGCCAGTACCCGTGGGGGAACCGGGGAGCTGTTTTTT. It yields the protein CASTRGGTGELFF.

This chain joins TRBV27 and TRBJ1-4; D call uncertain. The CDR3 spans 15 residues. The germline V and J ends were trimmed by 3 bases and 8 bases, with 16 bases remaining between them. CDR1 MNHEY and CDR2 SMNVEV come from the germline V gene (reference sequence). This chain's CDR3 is CASSFRGGGREKLFF. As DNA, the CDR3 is TGTGCCAGCAGTTTTCGTGGAGGAGGTCGGGAAAAACTGTTTTTT.

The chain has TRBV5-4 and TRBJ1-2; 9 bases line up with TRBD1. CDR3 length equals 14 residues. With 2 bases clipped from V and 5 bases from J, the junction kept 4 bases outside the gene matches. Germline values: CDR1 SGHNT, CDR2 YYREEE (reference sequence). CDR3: CASSFETGGYGYTF. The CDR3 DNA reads TGTGCCAGCAGCTTCGAGACAGGGGGGTATGGCTACACCTTC.

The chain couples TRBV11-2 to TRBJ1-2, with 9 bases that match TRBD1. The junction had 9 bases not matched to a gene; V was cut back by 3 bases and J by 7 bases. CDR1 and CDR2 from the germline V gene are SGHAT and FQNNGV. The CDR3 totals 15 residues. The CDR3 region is CASSLVGQGGGGYTF. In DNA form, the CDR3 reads TGTGCCAGCAGCTTGGTGGGACAGGGTGGAGGTGGCTACACCTTC.

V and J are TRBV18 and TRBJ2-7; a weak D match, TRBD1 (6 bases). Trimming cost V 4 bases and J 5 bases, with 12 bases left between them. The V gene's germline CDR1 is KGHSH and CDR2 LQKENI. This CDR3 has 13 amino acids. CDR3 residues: CASSLTGNHEQYF. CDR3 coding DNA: TGTGCCAGCTCACTTACAGGGAACCACGAGCAGTACTTC.

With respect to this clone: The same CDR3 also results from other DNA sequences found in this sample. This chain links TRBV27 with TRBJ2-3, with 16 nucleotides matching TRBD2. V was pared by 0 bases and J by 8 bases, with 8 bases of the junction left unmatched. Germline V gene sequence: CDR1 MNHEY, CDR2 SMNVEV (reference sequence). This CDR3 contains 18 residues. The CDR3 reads CASSLSPGLAGGQGTQYF. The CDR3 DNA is TGTGCCAGCAGTTTATCCCCGGGACTAGCGGGGGGGCAGGGTACGCAGTATTTT.

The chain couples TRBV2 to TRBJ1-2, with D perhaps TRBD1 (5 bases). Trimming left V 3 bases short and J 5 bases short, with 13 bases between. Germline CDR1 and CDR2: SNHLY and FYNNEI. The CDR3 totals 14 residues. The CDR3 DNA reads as TGTGCCAGCAGTGAGTCCGACTGGGGGTATGGCTACACCTTC. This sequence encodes CASSESDWGYGYTF.

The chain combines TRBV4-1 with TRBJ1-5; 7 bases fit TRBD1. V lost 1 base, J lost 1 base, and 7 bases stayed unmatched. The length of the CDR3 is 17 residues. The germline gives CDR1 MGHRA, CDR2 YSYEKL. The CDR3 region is CASSQVPGGRSNQPQHF. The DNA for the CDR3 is TGCGCCAGCAGCCAAGTTCCAGGGGGTCGCAGCAATCAGCCCCAGCATTTT.

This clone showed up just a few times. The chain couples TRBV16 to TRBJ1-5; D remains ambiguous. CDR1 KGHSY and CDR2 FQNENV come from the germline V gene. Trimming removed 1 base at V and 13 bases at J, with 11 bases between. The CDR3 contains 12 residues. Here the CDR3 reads CASSQFPGQQHF. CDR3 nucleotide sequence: TGTGCCAGCAGCCAATTCCCCGGCCAACAGCATTTT.

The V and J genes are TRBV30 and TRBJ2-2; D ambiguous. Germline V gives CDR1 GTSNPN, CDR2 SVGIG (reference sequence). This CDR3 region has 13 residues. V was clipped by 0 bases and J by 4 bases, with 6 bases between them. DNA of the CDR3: TGTGCCTGGAGTGTCCTGACCACCGGGGAGCTGTTTTTT. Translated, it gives CAWSVLTTGELFF.

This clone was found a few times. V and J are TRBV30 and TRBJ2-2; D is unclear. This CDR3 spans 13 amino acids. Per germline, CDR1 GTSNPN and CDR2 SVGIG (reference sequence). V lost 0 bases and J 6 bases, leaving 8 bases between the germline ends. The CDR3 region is CAWSVLTPGELFF. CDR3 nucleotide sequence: TGTGCCTGGAGTGTACTAACTCCCGGGGAGCTGTTTTTT.

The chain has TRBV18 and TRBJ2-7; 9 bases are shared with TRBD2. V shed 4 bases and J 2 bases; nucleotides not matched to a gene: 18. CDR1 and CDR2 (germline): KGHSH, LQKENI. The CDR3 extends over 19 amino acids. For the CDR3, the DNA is TGTGCCAGCTCACTTCTTCGGGGGCGACTCGCGGGGGGGCCCTACGAGCAGTACTTC. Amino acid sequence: CASSLLRGRLAGGPYEQYF. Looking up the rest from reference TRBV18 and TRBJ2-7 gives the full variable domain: NAGVMQNPRHLVRRRGQEARLRCSPMKGHSHVYWYRQLPEEGLKFMVYLQKENIIDESGMPKERFSAEFPKEGPSILRIQQVVRGDSAAYFCASSLLRGRLAGGPYEQYFGPGTRLTVT.

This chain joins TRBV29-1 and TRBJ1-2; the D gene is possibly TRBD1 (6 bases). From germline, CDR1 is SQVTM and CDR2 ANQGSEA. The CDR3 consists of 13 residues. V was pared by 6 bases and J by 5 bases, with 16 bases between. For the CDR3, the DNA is TGCAGCGTGTTAGCAGGGGCGGGGTATGGCTACACCTTC. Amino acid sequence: CSVLAGAGYGYTF.

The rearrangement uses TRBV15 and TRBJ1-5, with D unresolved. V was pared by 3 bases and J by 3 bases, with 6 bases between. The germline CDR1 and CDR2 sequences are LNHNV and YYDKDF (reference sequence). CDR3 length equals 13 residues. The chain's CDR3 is CATSSYFNQPQHF. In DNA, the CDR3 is TGTGCCACCAGCAGTTACTTCAATCAGCCCCAGCATTTT.

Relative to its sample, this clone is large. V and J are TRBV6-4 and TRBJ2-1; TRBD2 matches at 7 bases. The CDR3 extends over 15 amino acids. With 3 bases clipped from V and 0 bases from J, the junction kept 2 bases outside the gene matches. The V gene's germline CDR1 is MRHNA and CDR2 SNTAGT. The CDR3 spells CASSDIAGSYNEQFF. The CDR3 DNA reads TGTGCCAGCAGTGATATAGCGGGCTCCTACAATGAGCAGTTCTTC.

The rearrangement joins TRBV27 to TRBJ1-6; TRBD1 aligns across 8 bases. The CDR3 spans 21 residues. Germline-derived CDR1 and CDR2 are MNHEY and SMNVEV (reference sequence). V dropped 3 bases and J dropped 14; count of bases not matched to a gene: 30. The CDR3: CASSFRVSGTGGSMRMRSLHF. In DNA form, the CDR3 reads TGTGCCAGCAGTTTTAGGGTTTCGGGGACAGGAGGATCTATGCGGATGAGATCCCTCCACTTT.

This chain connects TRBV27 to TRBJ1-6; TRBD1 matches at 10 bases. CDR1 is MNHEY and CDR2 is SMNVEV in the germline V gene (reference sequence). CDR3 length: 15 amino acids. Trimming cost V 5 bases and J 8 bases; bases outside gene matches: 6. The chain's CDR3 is CASSNRDRGYSPLHF. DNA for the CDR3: TGTGCCAGCAGTAACCGGGACAGGGGCTATTCACCCCTCCACTTT.

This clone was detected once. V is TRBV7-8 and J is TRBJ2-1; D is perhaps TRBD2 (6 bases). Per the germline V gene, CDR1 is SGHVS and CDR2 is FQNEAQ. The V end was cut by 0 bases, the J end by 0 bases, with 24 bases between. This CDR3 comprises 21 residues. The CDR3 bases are TGTGCCAGCAGCTTAGCCAAGGGACTGGTTAACAGACTATCCTCCTACAATGAGCAGTTCTTC. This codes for CASSLAKGLVNRLSSYNEQFF.

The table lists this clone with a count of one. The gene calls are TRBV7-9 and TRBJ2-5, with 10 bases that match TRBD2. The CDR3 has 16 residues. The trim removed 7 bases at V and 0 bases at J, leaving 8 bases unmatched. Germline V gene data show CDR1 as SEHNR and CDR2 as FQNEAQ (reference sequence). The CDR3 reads CASISGGLADQETQYF. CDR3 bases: TGTGCCAGCATCTCAGGTGGACTAGCGGACCAAGAGACCCAGTACTTC.

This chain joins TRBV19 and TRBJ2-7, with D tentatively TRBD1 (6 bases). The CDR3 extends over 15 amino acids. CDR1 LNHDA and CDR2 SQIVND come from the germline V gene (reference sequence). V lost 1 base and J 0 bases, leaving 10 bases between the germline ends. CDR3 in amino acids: CASSIAPGVSYEQYF. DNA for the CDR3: TGTGCCAGTAGTATAGCCCCAGGGGTCTCCTACGAGCAGTACTTC.